This TCR beta chain originates from a study of cytomegalovirus exposure and HLA in healthy donors. This PCR relied on a set of 60 Vbeta primers and 13 Jbeta primers. Only in-frame clones appear in the TCRdb table, and some are missing; sequencing was by immunoSEQ multiplex PCR. The sample has approximately 120,000 clones. The CDR3 length is 14 residues. Germline V gives CDR1 MNHEY, CDR2 SVGAGI. The V end was cut by 5 bases, the J end by 5 bases, with 15 bases between. This rearrangement joins TRBV6-5 to TRBJ1-1; TRBD1 is a possible D gene (5 bases). Sequencing was carried out using PBMCs. The origin of this receptor is a man aged 18 to 35 in good health and CMV-seronegative. Written as DNA, the CDR3 is TGTGCCAGCAGTCCCCCGGGGGGGAGGACTGAAGCTTTCTTT. Its protein product is CASSPPGGRTEAFF.